The source of this T cell receptor beta chain is a study of control samples from healthy donors and cancer patients. J was trimmed by 0 bases and V by 4 bases; bases with no gene match: 7. The CDR3 sequence is 18 residues long. Germline CDR1 and CDR2: MGHRA and YSYEKL. The data were produced by immunoSEQ multiplex PCR, yet TCRdb's version contains in-frame clones alone and is incomplete. The profile shows 170,000 or so clones, 90% to 95% of them singletons. Sequenced input: blood. The V gene is TRBV4-1, the J gene TRBJ2-6; TRBD1 aligns across 9 bases. The sequence came from a man aged 25 to 40 in good health. This chain's CDR3 is CASSLWTGASSGANVLTF. CDR3 DNA sequence: TGCGCCAGCAGCCTATGGACAGGGGCCAGCTCTGGGGCCAACGTCCTGACTTTC.